One sample yielded the 25 T cell receptor beta chains listed below, sequenced in a study of PD-1 blockade in classical Hodgkin lymphoma. Regarding time point: cycle 4 day 1 (C4D1), after less than seven weeks of nivolumab. Following autologous stem cell transplantation, relapse occurred in every patient, and exposure to brentuximab vedotin varied. Assay used: immunoSEQ multiplex PCR; TCRdb lists only in-frame clones, some missing. The data hold tens of thousands of clones, with about 77% observed a single time. The sequenced sample was peripheral blood mononuclear cells (PBMCs), obtained before the fourth cycle of nivolumab. These receptor sequences come from a human donor with classical Hodgkin lymphoma.

The chain couples TRBV11-3 to TRBJ2-2, with TRBD1 matching over 9 bases. The CDR3 has 16 residues. With 5 bases clipped from V and 4 bases from J, the junction kept 8 bases outside the gene matches. Per the germline V gene, CDR1 is SGHNT and CDR2 is YENEEA. DNA for the CDR3: TGTGCCAGCAGCGTCGGCGGACAGGGGATCACCGGGGAGCTGTTTTTT. Protein product: CASSVGGQGITGELFF.

The J gene is TRBJ1-2, the V gene TRBV9; the D is unclear. Per germline, CDR1 SGDLS and CDR2 YYNGEE. Trimming cost V 0 bases and J 1 base, with 7 bases left between them. This CDR3 has 14 residues. This CDR3 reads CASSVVDLNYGYTF. The CDR3 coding sequence is TGTGCCAGCAGCGTAGTGGACCTTAACTATGGCTACACCTTC.

The chain couples TRBV27 to TRBJ2-1; 10 positions agree with TRBD2. J was trimmed by 7 bases and V by 0 bases; bases with no gene match: 6. Germline-derived CDR1 and CDR2 are MNHEY and SMNVEV (reference sequence). CDR3 length: 16 amino acids. The CDR3 nucleotides read TGTGCCAGCAGTTTATCGGCTAGCGGGGGATTAAATGAGCAGTTCTTC. Its translation is CASSLSASGGLNEQFF.

The rearrangement uses TRBV27 and TRBJ1-4; 7 bases fit TRBD1. The ends lost 0 bases at V and 5 bases at J; junction bases unmatched: 3. The CDR3 extends over 15 amino acids. Germline values: CDR1 MNHEY, CDR2 SMNVEV (reference sequence). The CDR3: CASSLSDRPNEKLFF. The CDR3 DNA sequence: TGTGCCAGCAGTTTATCGGACAGGCCAAATGAAAAACTGTTTTTT.

The CDR3 region is CASSLQMNTEAFF. Here the CDR3 DNA reads TGTGCCAGCAGTCTCCAGATGAACACTGAAGCTTTCTTT. The gene calls are TRBV28 and TRBJ1-1, with D uncertain. The V end was cut by 5 bases, the J end by 0 bases, with 7 bases between. The V gene's germline CDR1 is MDHEN and CDR2 SYDVKM. This CDR3 has 13 amino acids. Full variable domain (rest looked up from reference TRBV28 and TRBJ1-1): DVKVTQSSRYLVKRTGEKVFLECVQDMDHENMFWYRQDPGLGLRLIYFSYDVKMKEKGDIPEGYSVSREKKERFSLILESASTNQTSMYLCASSLQMNTEAFFGQGTRLTVV.

This clone came up once. Here the CDR3 DNA reads TGTGCCAGCTCACCGAGGGGGCTGGATAATTCACCCCTCCACTTT. The encoded protein is CASSPRGLDNSPLHF. The chain carries TRBV18 and TRBJ1-6; 7 positions agree with TRBD1. V lost 3 bases, J lost 5 bases, and 4 bases stayed unmatched. Per the germline V gene, CDR1 is KGHSH and CDR2 is LQKENI. This CDR3 region has 15 residues. The full variable domain, its missing parts supplied by reference TRBV18 and TRBJ1-6, is NAGVMQNPRHLVRRRGQEARLRCSPMKGHSHVYWYRQLPEEGLKFMVYLQKENIIDESGMPKERFSAEFPKEGPSILRIQQVVRGDSAAYFCASSPRGLDNSPLHFGNGTRLTVT.

The chain joins TRBV9 to TRBJ2-1; 10 nucleotides match TRBD1. The germline gives CDR1 SGDLS, CDR2 YYNGEE. Trimming cost V 3 bases and J 4 bases; bases outside gene matches: 7. The CDR3 runs 16 residues. The CDR3: CASSAVGQGVYNEQFF. Here the CDR3 DNA reads TGTGCCAGCAGCGCCGTCGGACAGGGGGTTTACAATGAGCAGTTCTTC.

This clone was recorded only once. The rearrangement links TRBV18 to TRBJ2-5; 8 positions agree with TRBD1. Germline trimming cut 3 bases from V and 2 bases from J; bases unmatched to any gene: 11. This CDR3 comprises 17 residues. CDR1 is KGHSH, CDR2 LQKENI, per germline. The CDR3 loop is CASSPSPGQGPQETQYF. The DNA of the CDR3 is TGTGCCAGCTCACCTAGCCCAGGACAGGGTCCTCAAGAGACCCAGTACTTC.

The chain combines TRBV6-5 with TRBJ2-2; D is unresolved. CDR1 is MNHEY, CDR2 SVGAGI, per germline. Trimming cost V 2 bases and J 3 bases, with 10 bases left between them. The CDR3 has 15 residues. CDR3 nucleotides: TGTGCCAGCAGTTACATGGCAAGCCACACCGGGGAGCTGTTTTTT. Its protein is CASSYMASHTGELFF.

The chain is built from TRBV9 and TRBJ2-2, with D tentatively TRBD2 (6 bases). The CDR3 is 15 amino acids. V was trimmed by 4 bases and J by 4 bases, leaving 14 bases between them. In germline, CDR1 is SGDLS, CDR2 YYNGEE. The CDR3 nucleotides are TGTGCCAGCAGCCCCCGGGGAGGCCCCACCGGGGAGCTGTTTTTT. This gives the protein CASSPRGGPTGELFF.

J is TRBJ2-4 and V is TRBV7-2, with D tentatively TRBD1 (6 bases). Germline V gene data show CDR1 as SGHTA and CDR2 as FQGNSA. This CDR3 contains 13 residues. The ends were cut back, 1 base at V and 8 bases at J, with 9 bases in the middle. The CDR3 nucleotides are TGTGCCAGCAGCTTAGGGGGGCTGGACATTCAGTACTTC. Amino acid sequence: CASSLGGLDIQYF.

The CDR3 is CASSITLGANEKLFF. CDR3 nucleotides: TGTGCCAGTAGTATTACATTGGGGGCTAATGAAAAACTGTTTTTT. The chain uses TRBV19 and TRBJ1-4, with D maybe TRBD1 (5 bases). Per the germline V gene, CDR1 is LNHDA and CDR2 is SQIVND (reference sequence). V gave up 3 bases and J gave up 3 bases, with 11 bases separating them. The CDR3 has 15 amino acids.

Of note for this clone: This sample also contains other DNA sequences that code for the same CDR3. The chain joins TRBV30 to TRBJ2-5; 7 nucleotides align to TRBD2. Germline loops: CDR1 GTSNPN, CDR2 SVGIG (reference sequence). The CDR3 spans 13 residues. Trimming removed 3 bases from V and 1 base from J; junction bases left unmatched: 2. The CDR3 region is CAWSRTSQETQYF. CDR3 DNA sequence: TGTGCCTGGAGCCGGACTAGCCAAGAGACCCAGTACTTC.

The chain couples TRBV2 to TRBJ2-3; either TRBD1 or TRBD2 may fit D (5 bases each). Germline CDR1 SNHLY, CDR2 FYNNEI. The CDR3 is made up of 15 amino acids. Trimming pared 4 bases from V and 11 bases from J, leaving 22 bases between. Written as DNA, the CDR3 is TGTGCCAGCAGTGCCCTCCCCCGGGGCGGTGGGGAGCAGTATTTT. This codes for CASSALPRGGGEQYF.

Relative to its sample, this clone is medium-sized. The CDR3: CASSGTGQGALENTIYF. The CDR3 DNA reads TGTGCCAGCAGCGGGACCGGACAGGGGGCCCTCGAAAACACCATATATTTT. V usage is TRBV7-6 and J usage is TRBJ1-3, with 11 bases lining up with TRBD1. Germline CDR1 SGHVS, CDR2 FNYEAQ. The CDR3 totals 17 residues. J lost 6 bases, V lost 5 bases, and 12 bases had no gene match.

V gene TRBV9 combines with J gene TRBJ1-1; a weak D match, TRBD1 (5 bases). CDR1 is SGDLS and CDR2 is YYNGEE in the germline V gene. The CDR3 loop spans 14 amino acids. Between the trimmed V and J ends, which lost 2 bases and 2 bases, there was a span of 10 bases. CDR3: CASSVRVENTEAFF. DNA for the CDR3: TGTGCCAGCAGCGTCAGGGTAGAAAACACTGAAGCTTTCTTT.

The chain recombines TRBV18 with TRBJ2-7; the match to TRBD1 covers 7 bases. This CDR3 has 15 residues. The J segment lost 4 bases and the V segment lost 4 bases, leaving 10 bases of the junction unmatched. The V gene's germline CDR1 is KGHSH and CDR2 LQKENI. The CDR3 spells CASSRSGQEDYEQYF. DNA for the CDR3: TGTGCCAGCTCACGATCCGGACAGGAGGATTACGAGCAGTACTTC.

This chain connects TRBV7-2 to TRBJ1-6, with a tentative D call TRBD1 (5 bases). CDR1 and CDR2 from the germline V gene are SGHTA and FQGNSA. Trimming removed 3 bases from V and 5 bases from J, with 11 bases in between. The CDR3 is 15 amino acids. The CDR3 DNA follows: TGTGCCAGCAGCTTGCAGGGAGGGGATAATTCACCCCTCCACTTT. It translates to CASSLQGGDNSPLHF.

This chain joins TRBV27 and TRBJ2-5; 7 bases match TRBD1. Trimming removed 8 bases from V and 2 bases from J; junction bases left unmatched: 5. CDR1 and CDR2 (germline): MNHEY, SMNVEV (reference sequence). This CDR3 region has 13 residues. The CDR3 sequence is CASEDRIQETQYF. CDR3 coding DNA: TGTGCCAGCGAGGACAGGATTCAAGAGACCCAGTACTTC.

The rearrangement joins TRBV2 to TRBJ1-1, with D possibly matching TRBD1 (6 bases). The V end lost 1 base, the J end lost 4 bases, and 10 bases lay between the germline ends. Germline lookup yields CDR1 SNHLY and CDR2 FYNNEI. CDR3 length equals 14 residues. Here the CDR3 reads CASSEVTGRTEAFF. The CDR3 DNA follows: TGTGCCAGCAGTGAAGTAACAGGGCGCACTGAAGCTTTCTTT.

The chain joins TRBV18 to TRBJ1-4; D possibly corresponds to TRBD1 (6 bases). In germline, CDR1 is KGHSH, CDR2 LQKENI. The CDR3 has 15 residues. The V end was cut by 8 bases, the J end by 4 bases, with 17 bases between. CDR3 nucleotide sequence: TGTGCCAGCAAAGGGACCGGGGGCCTTAATGAAAAACTGTTTTTT. It translates to CASKGTGGLNEKLFF.

The chain employs TRBV11-2 and TRBJ1-6, with D perhaps TRBD1 (6 bases). Germline lookup yields CDR1 SGHAT and CDR2 FQNNGV. V lost 2 bases, J lost 8 bases, and 10 bases lay in between. There are 14 residues in the CDR3. For the CDR3, the DNA is TGTGCCAGCAGCTTATTGACAGGTGATTCACCCCTCCACTTT. Translation: CASSLLTGDSPLHF.

This clone was seen a handful of times. The chain recombines TRBV5-1 with TRBJ2-3; 11 bases are shared with TRBD1. The CDR3 consists of 15 residues. CDR1 SGHRS and CDR2 YFSETQ come from the germline V gene. Losses at the gene ends were 5 bases for V and 4 bases for J; bases not matched to a gene: 6. The CDR3 loop reads CASRQDRGLADTQYF. The CDR3 DNA sequence: TGCGCCAGCAGACAGGACAGGGGGCTCGCAGATACGCAGTATTTT. Complete variable domain (other parts from reference TRBV5-1 and TRBJ2-3): KAGVTQTPRYLIKTRGQQVTLSCSPISGHRSVSWYQQTPGQGLQFLFEYFSETQRNKGNFPGRFSGRQFSNSRSEMNVSTLELGDSALYLCASRQDRGLADTQYFGPGTRLTVL.

V is TRBV28 and J is TRBJ1-2; no firm D call. Trimming stripped 2 bases from V and 0 bases from J, with 13 bases between. Per germline, CDR1 MDHEN and CDR2 SYDVKM. This CDR3 region has 16 residues. The CDR3 DNA sequence: TGTGCCAGCAGTTTAACGGAGGTGCTAGCTAACTATGGCTACACCTTC. Translated: CASSLTEVLANYGYTF.

This chain uses TRBV11-3 with TRBJ2-7, with TRBD2 matching 8 bases. This CDR3 region has 15 residues. V shed 7 bases and J 3 bases; nucleotides not matched to a gene: 11. In germline, CDR1 is SGHNT, CDR2 YENEEA. CDR3 protein: CASTKQSGGNYEQYF. For the CDR3, the DNA is TGTGCCAGCACCAAACAAAGCGGGGGCAACTACGAGCAGTACTTC.